The source of this T cell receptor (beta chain) is a study of Ad26.COV2.S vaccination and SARS-CoV-2 variants. Study background: A participant enrolled in the COV1001 Ad26.COV2.S trial arm provided the sample. Administration of Ad26.COV2.S was intramuscular, either once or twice 56 days apart.

The protocol was immunoSEQ multiplex PCR, while the TCRdb copy is restricted to in-frame clones and leaves out a portion. This sample has roughly 350,000 clones, with roughly nine tenths found just once. The sample's treatment: some 20 received Ad26.COV2.S at low or high dose, single or two shots; 5 received placebo; per-sample allocation not given. At day 63 after the first vaccine or placebo injection, samples were drawn. The CDR3 consists of 13 residues. Per germline, CDR1 GTSNPN and CDR2 SVGIG (reference sequence). Trimming took off 5 bases at V and 7 bases at J, with 15 bases between the two ends.

The source is a person between 18 and 65 years old who received the Ad26.COV2.S COVID-19 vaccine or a placebo. Material: peripheral blood, obtained in a trial of Ad26.COV2.S vaccine versus placebo. V and J are TRBV30 and TRBJ2-1, with D possibly TRBD2 on 7 matching bases. The CDR3 nucleotides are TGTGCCTGGGAGAGGGGGAGGGCGAATGAGCAGTTCTTC. This sequence encodes CAWERGRANEQFF.